This T cell receptor (beta chain) was sequenced for a study of blood T cell repertoires in COVID-19. Germline V lookup: CDR1 SGDLS, CDR2 YYNGEE. The CDR3 covers 14 residues. V lost 2 bases and J lost 7; bases outside the gene matches: 7. The protocol was immunoSEQ multiplex PCR, while the TCRdb copy is restricted to in-frame clones and leaves out a portion. The sample consists of roughly 220,000 clones, 85% to 90% of them appearing once. Sequencing was performed on PBMCs or T cells enriched from blood (not recorded which). The genes are TRBV9 and TRBJ1-2; 8 nucleotides line up with TRBD1. The source is a woman aged 18-30 years in a cohort exposed to, infected with or recovered from COVID-19 (not recorded which). In nucleotides, the CDR3 is TGTGCCAGCAGCGTCACTGGACAGGGTGGTGGCTACACCTTC. It yields the protein CASSVTGQGGGYTF.